One and the same sample provided the 2 T cell receptor beta chains below, sequenced in a study of blood T cell repertoires in COVID-19. Generated by immunoSEQ multiplex PCR, the TCRdb table keeps only in-frame clones and is missing some. The repertoire holds around 150,000 clones, roughly 87% seen once, with 3% to 4.5% in the top ten. Sequencing was done on a sample of peripheral blood. The receptors originated from a woman aged 60-75 years who had recovered from COVID-19.

V is TRBV3-1 (or the pseudogene TRBV3-2) and J is TRBJ1-1; D ambiguous. The length of the CDR3 is 14 residues. Germline assignment: CDR1 LGHDT and CDR2 YNNKEL (reference sequence). V was clipped by 5 bases and J by 0 bases, with 10 bases between them. CDR3 sequence (DNA): TGTGCCAGCAGCTCCCCAGGAATGAACACTGAAGCTTTCTTT. Amino acid sequence: CASSSPGMNTEAFF.

The gene calls are TRBV28 and TRBJ1-6; 9 nucleotides line up with TRBD1. After removal of 7 bases from V and 5 bases from J, the junction contained 6 bases not matched to a gene. In germline, CDR1 is MDHEN, CDR2 SYDVKM. The CDR3 length is 15 residues. CDR3 nucleotide sequence: TGTGCCAGCATGGGGTGGACAGGGGATAATTCACCCCTCCACTTT. Translation gives CASMGWTGDNSPLHF.